This T cell receptor (beta chain) appears in the sequencing data of a study of blood T cell repertoires in COVID-19. This CDR3 is 14 amino acids long. V was pared by 3 bases and J by 3 bases, with 2 bases of the junction left unmatched. Germline V gene data show CDR1 as LNHDA and CDR2 as SQIVND (reference sequence). This clone was counted between two and nine times. In the authors' workflow: Using reference gene primer amplification, nucleated cell counts were estimated. Measured with immunoSEQ multiplex PCR; TCRdb has only the in-frame clones, and not every one. Clonal size and the V and J genes are those of that table, whereas D and trimming came from the DNA. The profile covers fewer than 70,000 clones, with 75% to 95% appearing a single time and around 8.4% taken by the ten largest.

The sample taken for sequencing was peripheral blood. The origin of this receptor is a woman of 80 years or more with active COVID-19. The V and J genes are TRBV19 and TRBJ1-3, with TRBD1 identical over 7 bases. The DNA for the CDR3 is TGTGCCAGTAGTATTCAGGGGGATGGAAACACCATATATTTT. Translating it yields CASSIQGDGNTIYF.